The 25 T cell receptor beta chains below were found in one sample sequenced in a study of cytomegalovirus exposure and HLA in healthy donors. Researchers ran the PCR with 60 Vbeta and 13 Jbeta primers. TCRdb keeps only in-frame clones here, not all; method: immunoSEQ multiplex PCR. The sample has over 130,000 clones; 55% to 70% are singletons. The sample was PBMCs. The receptors originated from a woman aged 55-75 years in good health and CMV-seropositive.

This clone was recorded a few times. V usage is TRBV7-9 and J usage is TRBJ1-1; D ambiguous. The CDR3 has 12 amino acids. The V gene lost 1 base and the J gene lost 6 bases, with 6 bases spanning the gap. Germline V gene sequence: CDR1 SEHNR, CDR2 FQNEAQ (reference sequence). The DNA of the CDR3 is TGTGCCAGCAGCTTAGTCCCGGCTGAAGCTTTCTTT. Translation gives CASSLVPAEAFF.

The table lists this clone with a few counts. The J gene is TRBJ2-5, the V gene TRBV6-5, with no clear D. Germline V gives CDR1 MNHEY, CDR2 SVGAGI. The CDR3 length is 16 residues. Trimming shortened V by 2 bases and J by 4 bases, and 17 bases separated the two germline ends. Here the CDR3 reads CASSYTFPARLETQYF. The CDR3, as DNA: TGTGCCAGCAGTTACACTTTTCCAGCGCGGTTAGAGACCCAGTACTTC.

This rearrangement joins TRBV5-1 to TRBJ2-3; 8 bases are shared with TRBD2. The ends lost 4 bases at V and 6 bases at J; junction bases unmatched: 7. The CDR3 length is 14 residues. CDR1 and CDR2 (germline): SGHRS, YFSETQ. DNA for the CDR3: TGCGCCAGCAGCCCTGGGACTAGTAGCGATACGCAGTATTTT. This gives the protein CASSPGTSSDTQYF.

This clone occurred once. J is TRBJ1-2 and V is TRBV7-2, with no clear D. Germline CDR1 and CDR2: SGHTA and FQGNSA. This CDR3 has 14 residues. V was clipped by 5 bases and J by 4 bases, with 14 bases between them. The CDR3 spells CASSQRWEGYGYTF. CDR3 DNA sequence: TGTGCCAGCAGCCAACGTTGGGAGGGCTATGGCTACACCTTC.

J is TRBJ1-2 and V is TRBV30, with D possibly matching TRBD1 (6 bases). Germline-derived CDR1 and CDR2 are GTSNPN and SVGIG (reference sequence). Trimming removed 1 base from V and 2 bases from J, with 11 bases in between. CDR3 length equals 14 residues. CDR3 loop: CAWSAHTGNYGYTF. The CDR3, as DNA: TGTGCCTGGAGTGCCCACACAGGGAACTATGGCTACACCTTC.

The chain has TRBV18 and TRBJ1-4, with D hard to call. This CDR3 is built from 13 residues. Germline assignment: CDR1 KGHSH and CDR2 LQKENI. Trimming left V 7 bases short and J 0 bases short, with 6 bases between. The CDR3 spells CASWRSTNEKLFF. CDR3 DNA sequence: TGTGCCAGCTGGCGGTCAACTAATGAAAAACTGTTTTTT.

This chain joins TRBV2 and TRBJ2-1, with D perhaps matching TRBD2 (5 bases). Germline CDR1 SNHLY, CDR2 FYNNEI. V was trimmed by 0 bases and J by 9 bases, leaving 12 bases between them. The CDR3 loop spans 14 amino acids. The DNA of the CDR3 is TGTGCCAGCAGTGAAGCGACACTAGTGTCTGAGCAGTTCTTC. It codes for CASSEATLVSEQFF.

Worth noting for this clone: At one of its ends the junction is not consistent with the germline gene, which may arise from a read error. J is TRBJ2-6 and V is TRBV19; D is perhaps TRBD2 (7 bases). Germline V gives CDR1 LNHDA, CDR2 SQIVND (reference sequence). This CDR3 comprises 17 residues. CDR3 loop: CASSMLRGAHGANVLAF. Here the CDR3 DNA reads TGTGCCAGTAGTATGTTACGGGGGGCGCATGGGGCCAACGTCCTGGCTTTC. Combining the CDR3 with reference TRBV19 and TRBJ2-6 gives the whole variable domain DGGITQSPKYLFRKEGQNVTLSCEQNLNHDAMYWYRQDPGQGLRLIYYSQIVNDFQKGDIAEGYSVSREKKESFPLTVTSAQKNPTAFYLCASSMLRGAHGANVLAFGAGSRLTVL.

This chain links TRBV18 with TRBJ2-3; TRBD2 matches 9 bases. Trimming cost V 1 base and J 3 bases; bases outside gene matches: 2. The V gene's germline CDR1 is KGHSH and CDR2 LQKENI. The CDR3 loop spans 15 amino acids. CDR3 bases: TGTGCCAGCTCACCACTAGCGGGAGCGACAGATACGCAGTATTTT. The encoded protein is CASSPLAGATDTQYF. Supplemented by reference TRBV18 and TRBJ2-3, the full variable domain reads NAGVMQNPRHLVRRRGQEARLRCSPMKGHSHVYWYRQLPEEGLKFMVYLQKENIIDESGMPKERFSAEFPKEGPSILRIQQVVRGDSAAYFCASSPLAGATDTQYFGPGTRLTVL.

The rearrangement joins TRBV7-3 to TRBJ2-3; D call uncertain. The CDR3 loop spans 13 amino acids. Germline assignment: CDR1 SGHTA and CDR2 FQGTGA. The germline V and J ends were trimmed by 7 bases and 3 bases, with 11 bases remaining between them. CDR3 sequence: CASTYTPTDTQYF. For the CDR3, the DNA is TGTGCCAGCACCTATACCCCAACAGATACGCAGTATTTT.

The chain combines TRBV18 with TRBJ1-3, with unresolved D. The CDR3 has 11 amino acids. V gave up 6 bases and J gave up 3 bases, with 3 bases separating them. Germline assignment: CDR1 KGHSH and CDR2 LQKENI. The CDR3 nucleotides are TGTGCCAGCTCTAATGGAAACACCATATATTTT. Its protein is CASSNGNTIYF. Drawing the rest from reference TRBV18 and TRBJ1-3, the complete variable domain is NAGVMQNPRHLVRRRGQEARLRCSPMKGHSHVYWYRQLPEEGLKFMVYLQKENIIDESGMPKERFSAEFPKEGPSILRIQQVVRGDSAAYFCASSNGNTIYFGEGSWLTVV.

CDR3 coding DNA: TGTGCCAGCAGCTTCGCTAGCGGGAGCTCCTACAATGAGCAGTTCTTC. Translated, it gives CASSFASGSSYNEQFF. V gene TRBV7-2 combines with J gene TRBJ2-1; 10 bases fit TRBD2. J gave up 0 bases and V 3 bases, and 2 bases lay outside the gene matches. The CDR3 has 16 amino acids. Germline CDR1 and CDR2: SGHTA and FQGNSA.

This chain connects TRBV19 to TRBJ1-2; D gene ambiguous. The CDR3 is made up of 15 amino acids. Trimming pared 4 bases from V and 2 bases from J, leaving 14 bases between. Germline values: CDR1 LNHDA, CDR2 SQIVND (reference sequence). The chain's CDR3 is CASSTGSRVNYGYTF. The CDR3 DNA is TGTGCCAGTAGTACGGGATCCAGAGTCAACTATGGCTACACCTTC.

This clone was seen a few times. The chain joins TRBV7-6 to TRBJ1-1; 10 positions agree with TRBD1. Germline V lookup: CDR1 SGHVS, CDR2 FNYEAQ. V shed 6 bases, J shed 0 bases, and the junction held 7 bases outside the gene matches. The CDR3 is made up of 16 amino acids. The CDR3 spells CASSPVTGGLNTEAFF. The CDR3 DNA reads as TGTGCCAGCAGTCCGGTGACAGGGGGCCTGAACACTGAAGCTTTCTTT.

The genes are TRBV18 and TRBJ2-5; the match to TRBD1 covers 10 bases. Germline V gene lookup returns CDR1 KGHSH and CDR2 LQKENI. V dropped 6 bases and J dropped 4; count of bases not matched to a gene: 11. The CDR3 is made up of 16 amino acids. As DNA, the CDR3 is TGTGCCAGCTCGGGGGGGACAGGGGCCTCCGGAGAGACCCAGTACTTC. It codes for CASSGGTGASGETQYF.

This chain links TRBV4-2 with TRBJ1-1; no clear D. The CDR3 consists of 16 residues. V lost 0 bases, J lost 3 bases, and 14 bases lay in between. The V gene's germline CDR1 is LGHNA and CDR2 YNFKEQ. The CDR3 sequence: CASSQEKIAGYTEAFF. As DNA, the CDR3 is TGTGCCAGCAGCCAAGAGAAGATAGCCGGGTACACTGAAGCTTTCTTT.

The CDR3 nucleotides are TGTGCCAGCAGCCCAGCGGGAGCCCAAGAGACCCAGTACTTC. As protein: CASSPAGAQETQYF. This chain uses TRBV7-2 with TRBJ2-5, with 8 bases that match TRBD2. V lost 5 bases and J lost 1; bases outside the gene matches: 3. Germline V gene sequence: CDR1 SGHTA, CDR2 FQGNSA. CDR3 size: 14 residues. The full variable domain, its missing parts supplied by reference TRBV7-2 and TRBJ2-5, is GAGVSQSPSNKVTEKGKDVELRCDPISGHTALYWYRQSLGQGLEFLIYFQGNSAPDKSGLPSDRFSAERTGGSVSTLTIQRTQQEDSAVYLCASSPAGAQETQYFGPGTRLLVL.

The gene calls are TRBV6-5 and TRBJ1-5; D not resolved. The CDR3 runs to 15 residues. CDR1 is MNHEY, CDR2 SVGAGI, per germline. The germline V and J ends were trimmed by 6 bases and 0 bases, with 12 bases remaining between them. The CDR3 sequence is CASSPLGYSNQPQHF. In nucleotides, the CDR3 is TGTGCCAGCAGCCCCCTCGGGTATAGCAATCAGCCCCAGCATTTT.

This clone was detected ten times or more. This chain links TRBV10-1 with TRBJ2-1; TRBD2 aligns across 7 bases. V shed 0 bases and J 2 bases; nucleotides not matched to a gene: 4. Germline V lookup: CDR1 WNHNN, CDR2 SYGVQD (reference sequence). The CDR3 is made up of 16 amino acids. Here the CDR3 reads CASSESRTSPYNEQFF. Written as DNA, the CDR3 is TGCGCCAGCAGTGAGTCCAGGACTAGTCCCTACAATGAGCAGTTCTTC.

The chain uses TRBV5-1 and TRBJ1-1; 7 nucleotides line up with TRBD1. Germline V lookup: CDR1 SGHRS, CDR2 YFSETQ. With V trimmed by 3 bases and J by 1 base, 6 bases remained unmatched. CDR3 length equals 15 residues. The CDR3 DNA is TGCGCCAGCAGCTCCCCGGGACAGCCGAACACTGAAGCTTTCTTT. Protein product: CASSSPGQPNTEAFF.

This clone has only a few counts. The rearrangement links TRBV6-4 to TRBJ2-2; TRBD1 aligns across 7 bases. CDR3 length: 14 amino acids. Per germline, CDR1 MRHNA and CDR2 SNTAGT. With 8 bases clipped from V and 5 bases from J, the junction kept 8 bases outside the gene matches. DNA for the CDR3: TGTGCCAGCCGCCCTCAGGGGGAGACCGGGGAGCTGTTTTTT. This translates into CASRPQGETGELFF.

CDR3 amino acids: CASSEDTVRKTQYF. The CDR3 nucleotides read TGTGCCAGCAGTGAAGACACGGTGAGGAAGACCCAGTACTTC. The V gene is TRBV6-1, the J gene TRBJ2-5; D ambiguous. V shed 1 base and J shed 6 bases, with 12 bases lying between them. CDR3 length: 14 residues. CDR1 and CDR2 (germline): MNHNS, SASEGT.

This chain uses TRBV25-1 with TRBJ2-4, with 7 bases identical to TRBD1. This CDR3 spans 15 amino acids. Per germline, CDR1 MGHDK and CDR2 SYGVNS. With V trimmed by 2 bases and J by 3 bases, 4 bases remained unmatched. CDR3 nucleotides: TGTGCCAGCAGTGAAAGGAGGACAGGCAAAAACATTCAGTACTTC. This gives the protein CASSERRTGKNIQYF.

The V and J genes are TRBV30 and TRBJ2-1; a possible D gene is TRBD2 (5 bases). Trimming left V 4 bases short and J 4 bases short, with 17 bases between. Germline CDR1 reads GTSNPN; CDR2 reads SVGIG (reference sequence). This CDR3 has 15 residues. CDR3: CAWNEGSLVYNEQFF. CDR3 bases: TGTGCCTGGAATGAAGGGAGCCTTGTATACAATGAGCAGTTCTTC.

In this sample, this clone turned up a few times. V gene TRBV7-2 combines with J gene TRBJ2-7; 12 nucleotides line up with TRBD2. CDR3 length equals 15 residues. Germline V gives CDR1 SGHTA, CDR2 FQGNSA. J lost 4 bases, V lost 5 bases, and 6 bases had no gene match. This chain's CDR3 is CASSRTSGTRYEQYF. The CDR3 coding sequence is TGTGCCAGCAGCAGGACTAGCGGGACGCGTTACGAGCAGTACTTC. Drawing the rest from reference TRBV7-2 and TRBJ2-7, the complete variable domain is GAGVSQSPSNKVTEKGKDVELRCDPISGHTALYWYRQSLGQGLEFLIYFQGNSAPDKSGLPSDRFSAERTGGSVSTLTIQRTQQEDSAVYLCASSRTSGTRYEQYFGPGTRLTVT.